This T cell receptor beta chain was found in a study of blood T cells in healthy people across ages. The length of the CDR3 is 16 residues. A second PCR of 7 to 11 cycles used a sample-barcoded 5' primer and a J-beta primer mix. Using its own MiXCR run on the 5' RACE reads, TCRdb lists one record per CDR3 protein. The sample gives about 500,000 distinct CDR3 sequences, under 30% of which show up once; approximately 10% is in the top ten. The data were also submitted as part of a second study, on T cells of mothers and their children.

The chain has TRBV21-1 and TRBJ1-1; the D call in the table, TRBD1, was not verified against the DNA. TRBV21-1 is marked as a pseudogene. The sequenced material came from blood. This TCR was recovered from a boy aged 10-17 years in good health. CDR3 in amino acids: CASIRDRGFGDTEAFF. CDR3 in DNA: TGTGCCAGCATTCGGGACAGGGGCTTTGGGGACACTGAAGCTTTCTTT.